The entry below gives a single T cell receptor (beta chain) sequence along with its context. Its antigen is not identified. This entry belongs to a study of naive CD8 T cells in extremely preterm neonates. Points from the study as a whole: Compared with older groups, preterm CDR3s were shorter, with fewer N additions and less trimming. Preterm neonates had significantly lower iChao1 richness than other age groups.

Extremely preterm deliveries at roughly 22-28 weeks of gestation provided the preterm samples. About 20,000 to 100,000 naive CD8+ T cells were sorted per sample. Libraries were prepared by immunoSEQ multiplex PCR; TCRdb keeps only in-frame clonotypes and omits some of them. The sample contains about 23,000 clones, about 91% of which appear only once. Sequenced material: naive CD8+ T cells from cord blood. This receptor was obtained from a boy who was born preterm.

The CDR3 DNA reads TGTGCCAGCAGCGTAAAAGGGGGCTCCTACAATGAGCAGTTCTTC. The encoded protein is CASSVKGGSYNEQFF. This rearrangement joins TRBV11-2 to TRBJ2-1, with D perhaps matching TRBD1 (6 bases). Between the trimmed V and J ends, which lost 5 bases and 0 bases, there was a span of 11 bases. The CDR3 covers 15 residues. The germline gives CDR1 SGHAT, CDR2 FQNNGV.